The entry below gives a single T cell receptor (beta chain) sequence along with its context. Its antigen target is currently unknown. No much larger clonotype is one base removed from it; base qualities were not supplied. Patients with a history of autoimmune disease or receiving systemic immunosuppression were excluded from the trial. In every dose cohort, peripheral blood was drawn for TCR sequencing at baseline, cycle 4 day 1, and cycle 7 day 1. The samples were taken from a phase I, first-in-human, multicenter, open-label dose-escalation trial of ivuxolimab. Adults with locally advanced or metastatic melanoma, renal cell, hepatocellular, or head and neck squamous cell carcinoma were enrolled in the trial. Before TCR sequencing, CD4+ T cells and CD8+ T cells from peripheral blood were sorted into separate populations. This sample was taken from a study of OX40 agonist ivuxolimab in advanced cancers. Regarding the research as a whole: Ivuxolimab was an agonistic, fully human IgG2 monoclonal antibody directed against OX40 (CD134), a costimulatory receptor. The paper describes the monotherapy dose-escalation part (N ≈ 52 patients) of the phase I trial of ivuxolimab. Of the 50 or so patients in dose escalation, 19 had hepatocellular carcinoma, about 15 had melanoma, 9 had renal cell carcinoma and 9 had head and neck cancer. Intravenous ivuxolimab was administered to patients every 2 weeks at six dose levels: 0.01, 0.1, 0.3, 1.5, 3 and 10 mg/kg. The dose-escalation cohort was about 86% male with a mean age of about 65 years, ranging from roughly 23 to 85. Patients were allowed to have had prior anti-PD-1, anti-PD-L1 or anti-CTLA-4 therapy, and approximately 40% of the dose-escalation patients had previously received checkpoint inhibitors. The point of sequencing TCRbeta in the periphery was to test whether ivuxolimab changed TCR sequence diversity and drove clonal T-cell expansion. Partial responses occurred in three dose-escalation patients, of whom one had hepatocellular carcinoma and two had cutaneous melanoma.

Trimming costs V 4 bases and J 2 bases, and their ends lie 9 bases apart. For CDR1 and CDR2, the germline V gene (reference sequence) lists LNHDA and SQIVND. There are 13 amino acids in the CDR3, from cysteine to phenylalanine inclusive. The DNA shown is the 39-base CDR3, in frame from base 1. The paper as a whole reports these results and caveats: On average, CD8+ T cells showed more expanded clones than CD4+ T cells after ivuxolimab. Low levels of normalized T-cell clonal expansion were also shown by some nonresponding patients. At doses from 0.1 to 3.0 mg/kg, clonal expansion was seen in both CD4+ and CD8+ blood T cells between baseline and week 6. In the 0.1-3.0 mg/kg groups, partial responders had among the lowest normalized peripheral clonal expansion, particularly in CD8+ T cells. Antigen specificity was not determined for the clonally expanded peripheral T cells.

Genomic DNA was extracted from sorted cells for sequencing of the TCRbeta CDR3 region. TCRbeta CDR3 regions were sequenced using the immunoSEQ Assay. The immuneACCESS repertoire file appears here via TCRdb, limited to in-frame rearrangements. These files lack a portion of the clones; in checked studies, under half of the deficit traces to unresolved V genes, and the cause of the others is not known. Present in this sample are over 75,000 clones, 90% of which were seen just once. About 1.6% of the sample goes to the ten largest clones. Source: CD4+ or CD8+ T cells sorted from blood, taken in a trial of the OX40 agonist ivuxolimab. Recombination joined TRBV19 with TRBJ2-7, with no reliable assignment of the D segment. The TCR was taken from an adult with an advanced solid tumor such as melanoma, head and neck, liver or kidney cancer. The DNA sequence reads TGTGCCAGTAGTAAGGGCGGCACCTACGAGCAGTACTTC. This gives the protein CASSKGGTYEQYF. Beyond the CDR3, the reference TRBV19 and TRBJ2-7 genes provide the residues; the full variable domain reads: DGGITQSPKYLFRKEGQNVTLSCEQNLNHDAMYWYRQDPGQGLRLIYYSQIVNDFQKGDIAEGYSVSREKKESFPLTVTSAQKNPTAFYLCASSKGGTYEQYFGPGTRLTVT.